One and the same sample provided the 21 T cell receptor beta chains below, sequenced in a study of Graves' ophthalmopathy and Graves' hyperthyroidism. The authors amplified TCR beta CDR3 regions, and they did so from RNA transcripts for repertoire sequencing. In the first round, RT-PCR was carried out with HTBI primers, and a multiplex PCR formed the second round. One entry per CDR3 protein results from TCRdb running MiXCR on the multiplex PCR reads. The sample includes 600,000 to 650,000 distinct CDR3 sequences, about 24% of them seen just once. The sample consisted of peripheral blood. Source of these receptors: a woman between 18 and 29 years old with stable Graves' hyperthyroidism. Some clones in this sample may be carry-over from other donors' samples.

This clonotype was counted ten times or more. This sequence joins TRBV29-1 and TRBJ1-2; no firm D call. The CDR3 has 13 amino acids. The germline gives CDR1 SQVTM, CDR2 ANQGSEA. V lost 2 bases and J 8 bases, leaving 15 bases between the germline ends. For the CDR3, the DNA is TGCAGCGTTGAACCTACTCGGCTACGGGGCTACACCTTC. Its protein product is CSVEPTRLRGYTF.

This clonotype was observed many times. This chain joins TRBV19 and TRBJ1-5; perhaps TRBD1 as D (5 bases). The CDR3 runs 13 residues. Germline V gives CDR1 LNHDA, CDR2 SQIVND (reference sequence). V was shortened by 7 bases and J by 3 bases, with 10 bases between the two germline ends. For the CDR3, the DNA is TGTGCCAGTAAGACAGAGACCAATCAGCCCCAGCATTTT. It codes for CASKTETNQPQHF.

The rearrangement joins TRBV9 to TRBJ1-1; D is undetermined. V lost 0 bases and J lost 5, with 11 bases in between. CDR1 and CDR2 (germline): SGDLS, YYNGEE. The CDR3 has 14 amino acids. The CDR3 DNA reads as TGTGCCAGCAGCGTAGTGCAGGTGGGAACTGAAGCTTTCTTT. Translated, it gives CASSVVQVGTEAFF.

This rearrangement joins TRBV4-3 to TRBJ2-7; D perhaps matches TRBD1 (7 bases). The CDR3 totals 14 residues. Trimming removed 4 bases at V and 2 bases at J, with 12 bases between. Looked up from germline, CDR1 is LGHNA and CDR2 is YSLEER. The DNA for the CDR3 is TGCGCCAGCAGCCCAAGGAGGGGGCCCTACGAGCAGTACTTC. As protein: CASSPRRGPYEQYF.

This clonotype has a count of ten or more. The chain combines TRBV7-2 with TRBJ2-5, with 13 positions matching TRBD2. This CDR3 is built from 17 residues. The V and J ends lost 5 bases and 4 bases, in that order; junction bases with no gene match: 10. Germline V lookup: CDR1 SGHTA, CDR2 FQGNSA. The CDR3 region is CASSRLTSGRATETQYF. DNA for the CDR3: TGTGCCAGCAGCCGACTTACTAGCGGGAGGGCCACAGAGACCCAGTACTTC.

This clonotype was observed many times. The genes are TRBV6-5 and TRBJ1-3, with D unresolved. CDR3 length: 16 residues. In germline, CDR1 is MNHEY, CDR2 SVGAGI. The ends were cut back, 6 bases at V and 3 bases at J, with 18 bases in the middle. The CDR3, as DNA: TGTGCCAGCAGAACCCTAGGTTGGCGCTTTGGAAACACCATATATTTT. Protein product: CASRTLGWRFGNTIYF.

This clonotype was counted ten times or more. The chain couples TRBV5-1 to TRBJ1-1; no definite D call. Germline values: CDR1 SGHRS, CDR2 YFSETQ. V gave up 0 bases and J gave up 0 bases, with 6 bases separating them. There are 14 residues in the CDR3. The CDR3 spells CASSLDALNTEAFF. As DNA, the CDR3 is TGCGCCAGCAGCTTGGATGCTCTGAACACTGAAGCTTTCTTT.

In this sample, this clonotype turned up many times. The chain employs TRBV6-1 and TRBJ1-2; D remains unclear. With 3 bases removed from V and 4 bases from J, the gap between germline ends came to 9 bases. The CDR3 extends over 13 amino acids. The germline V gene has CDR1 MNHNS and CDR2 SASEGT. This chain's CDR3 is CASSEAGFYGYTF. CDR3 DNA: TGTGCCAGCAGTGAGGCGGGATTCTATGGCTACACCTTC.

This clonotype was seen many times. The chain combines TRBV20-1 with TRBJ2-5; D tentatively fits TRBD1 or TRBD2 (5 bases each). The germline gives CDR1 DFQATT, CDR2 SNEGSKA (reference sequence). The V and J ends lost 3 bases and 4 bases respectively, with 15 bases between them. CDR3 length: 14 residues. CDR3 in amino acids: CSARGTSLRETQYF. The DNA for the CDR3 is TGCAGTGCTAGGGGGACCTCGCTGAGAGAGACCCAGTACTTC.

The table lists this clonotype with many counts. The genes are TRBV6-1 and TRBJ1-2, with D unclear. With 6 bases removed from V and 0 bases from J, the gap between germline ends came to 11 bases. Looked up from germline, CDR1 is MNHNS and CDR2 is SASEGT. The CDR3 contains 14 residues. The CDR3 bases are TGTGCCAGCAGAGCCGCCGGGACTAACTATGGCTACACCTTC. This gives the protein CASRAAGTNYGYTF.

This clonotype was counted ten times or more. The chain recombines TRBV11-1 with TRBJ2-7; D perhaps matches TRBD2 (5 bases). CDR1 and CDR2 from the germline V gene are SGHAT and FQDESV (reference sequence). The V end lost 4 bases, the J end lost 3 bases, and 22 bases lay between the germline ends. The CDR3 consists of 17 residues. The CDR3 DNA follows: TGTGCCAGCAGCTCTAGGCCCAGGCGCGGGTCTGGCTACGAGCAGTACTTC. As protein: CASSSRPRRGSGYEQYF.

The chain couples TRBV12-3 or TRBV12-4 to TRBJ1-6; D unresolved. This CDR3 contains 12 residues. The germline V and J ends were trimmed by 3 bases and 11 bases, with 8 bases remaining between them. The CDR3 is CASSFGPTPLHF. The CDR3 nucleotides read TGTGCCAGCAGTTTCGGCCCCACACCCCTCCACTTT.

This clonotype came up many times. V and J are TRBV12-3 or TRBV12-4 and TRBJ2-2; D is ambiguous. Trimming removed 2 bases from V and 0 bases from J, with 7 bases in between. This CDR3 is built from 15 residues. For the CDR3, the DNA is TGTGCCAGCAGTTTACGACTGTCGAACACCGGGGAGCTGTTTTTT. Its protein product is CASSLRLSNTGELFF.

This clonotype was recorded only once. The gene calls are TRBV9 and TRBJ2-5; possible D gene TRBD1, 5 bases. Germline V gene lookup returns CDR1 SGDLS and CDR2 YYNGEE. The CDR3 is made up of 13 amino acids. The V end lost 0 bases, the J end lost 10 bases, and 13 bases lay between the germline ends. CDR3 nucleotide sequence: TGTGCCAGCAGCGTAGGAAGGGGCGCGGACCAGTACTTC. Translation gives CASSVGRGADQYF.

The chain uses TRBV2 and TRBJ1-6; D not resolved. Germline lookup yields CDR1 SNHLY and CDR2 FYNNEI. The CDR3 extends over 12 amino acids. Trimming took 5 bases from V and 6 from J, leaving 5 bases between them. The CDR3 sequence is CASSTANSPLHF. The DNA of the CDR3 is TGTGCCAGCAGTACAGCTAATTCACCCCTCCACTTT.

This clonotype has a count of ten or more. This chain uses TRBV12-3 or TRBV12-4 with TRBJ1-1; 8 nucleotides match TRBD1. V was clipped by 2 bases and J by 5 bases; unmatched bases: 4. The CDR3 has 14 amino acids. CDR3 nucleotide sequence: TGTGCCAGCAGTTTACCCCAGGGGGCAACTGAAGCTTTCTTT. Its protein is CASSLPQGATEAFF.

This clonotype is a singleton in its sample. The chain uses TRBV20-1 and TRBJ1-1; maybe TRBD1 (5 bases). The length of the CDR3 is 12 residues. Germline V gives CDR1 DFQATT, CDR2 SNEGSKA (reference sequence). The V gene lost 4 bases and the J gene lost 7 bases, with 13 bases spanning the gap. CDR3 loop: CSAMGTWIEAFF. The CDR3 DNA reads TGCAGTGCTATGGGGACCTGGATTGAAGCTTTCTTT.

The sample holds a few counts of this clonotype. Given a much more abundant clone one base away, this may be a read error. V gene TRBV2 combines with J gene TRBJ1-6; D is perhaps TRBD1 (6 bases). The CDR3 is made up of 13 amino acids. Germline V CDR1 and CDR2: SNHLY, FYNNEI. The CDR3 sequence: CAGSDVGGPPLHF. In DNA, the CDR3 is TGTGCCGGCAGTGATGTAGGGGGTCCCCCCCTCCACTTT.

This clonotype was picked up many times. The J gene is TRBJ1-1, the V gene TRBV4-1; D uncertain. The CDR3 runs 13 residues. Germline CDR1 and CDR2: MGHRA and YSYEKL. The V and J ends lost 0 bases and 11 bases respectively, with 13 bases between them. The CDR3: CASSQDLSGSAFF. The CDR3 bases are TGCGCCAGCAGCCAAGATCTGTCGGGTTCGGCTTTCTTT.

This sequence joins TRBV11-3 and TRBJ1-1; D perhaps matches TRBD1 (5 bases). Trimming shortened V by 4 bases and J by 5 bases, and 17 bases separated the two germline ends. Germline-derived CDR1 and CDR2 are SGHNT and YENEEA. The CDR3 is 15 residues long. For the CDR3, the DNA is TGTGCCAGCAGCTACCCCATGGGGGAGCGGACTGAAGCTTTCTTT. Translating gives CASSYPMGERTEAFF.

The chain employs TRBV6-2 or TRBV6-3 and TRBJ2-7; D unresolved. Per the germline V gene, CDR1 is MNHEY and CDR2 is SVGEGT. This CDR3 is built from 12 residues. V lost 2 bases and J lost 6, with 8 bases in between. Here the CDR3 DNA reads TGTGCCAGCAGTTACGCGAGGCTCGAGCAGTACTTC. Translating gives CASSYARLEQYF.